A single sample gave rise to the 10 T cell receptor beta chains below, sequenced in a study of response to subunit inactivated influenza vaccine. MiXCR, run by TCRdb on the RT-PCR reads, gives a single entry per CDR3 protein. The sample holds more than 200,000 distinct CDR3 sequences; more than 9% are singletons and the top ten take about 7.8%. This sample comprised non-naive T cells sorted from PBMCs, obtained roughly 15 days before vaccination. The receptors come from a man in his fifties who received an inactivated influenza vaccine.

Only one count was recorded for this clonotype. Since a much larger clone is just one base distant, this may be a read error. For the CDR3, the DNA is TGTGCCTGCAGTCCGGGACTAGCGGGAGGTCTGTCCTACAATGAGCAGTTCTTC. It is translated as CACSPGLAGGLSYNEQFF. This chain uses TRBV12-3 or TRBV12-4 with TRBJ2-1; 15 nucleotides align to TRBD2. The CDR3 is 18 residues long.

The chain employs TRBV5-6 and TRBJ2-1; D is undetermined. The CDR3 covers 14 residues. Germline loops: CDR1 SGHDT, CDR2 YYEEEE. Trimming cost V 0 bases and J 6 bases, with 10 bases left between them. The CDR3 loop reads CASSLVQVGNEQFF. CDR3 DNA sequence: TGTGCCAGCAGCTTGGTTCAGGTCGGCAATGAGCAGTTCTTC.

This clonotype was seen ten or more times. This chain links TRBV6-5 with TRBJ2-1, with TRBD2 identical over 10 bases. The CDR3 loop spans 14 amino acids. CDR1 MNHEY and CDR2 SVGAGI come from the germline V gene. Trimming removed 6 bases from V and 4 bases from J; junction bases left unmatched: 3. CDR3 sequence: CASRTSGQYNEQFF. CDR3 coding DNA: TGTGCCAGCAGGACTAGCGGGCAGTACAATGAGCAGTTCTTC.

The chain uses TRBV6-1 and TRBJ2-2; 11 positions match TRBD2. Germline V CDR1 and CDR2: MNHNS, SASEGT. Losses at the gene ends were 6 bases for V and 4 bases for J; bases not matched to a gene: 4. This CDR3 region has 15 residues. CDR3 in amino acids: CASSPTSGSTGELFF. The CDR3, as DNA: TGTGCCAGCAGCCCTACTAGCGGGAGCACCGGGGAGCTGTTTTTT.

This clonotype was counted between two and nine times. The CDR3 sequence is CASSGVSVEGHYGYTF. Here the CDR3 DNA reads TGTGCCAGTAGTGGAGTGAGTGTAGAGGGTCACTATGGCTACACCTTC. The chain joins TRBV19 to TRBJ1-2; D gene ambiguous. The ends were cut back, 5 bases at V and 3 bases at J, with 19 bases in the middle. This CDR3 is built from 16 residues. CDR1 and CDR2 from the germline V gene are LNHDA and SQIVND (reference sequence).

In its sample, this clonotype was seen a few times. The genes are TRBV4-1 and TRBJ2-5, with D possibly being TRBD1 (5 bases). V was cut by 5 bases and J by 5 bases, with 18 bases left in between. CDR3 size: 15 residues. Germline V CDR1 and CDR2: MGHRA, YSYEKL. CDR3 sequence: CASSGPGRVMETQYF. The CDR3 DNA is TGCGCCAGCAGCGGTCCCGGCAGGGTGATGGAGACCCAGTACTTC.

This clonotype was detected a few times. The rearrangement joins TRBV5-6 to TRBJ2-7; 7 nucleotides line up with TRBD1. The CDR3 extends over 14 amino acids. The germline V gene has CDR1 SGHDT and CDR2 YYEEEE. Trimming took 4 bases from V and 5 from J; bases not matched to a gene: 9. The CDR3 here is CASSPLGQPDEQYF. The DNA of the CDR3 is TGTGCCAGCAGCCCTTTGGGACAGCCTGACGAGCAGTACTTC.

J is TRBJ2-7 and V is TRBV6-2 or TRBV6-3; 10 bases are shared with TRBD1. The V gene end was trimmed by 2 bases and the J gene end by 1 base; junction bases not matched to a gene: 5. The CDR3 spans 16 residues. Per the germline V gene, CDR1 is MNHEY and CDR2 is SVGEGT. CDR3 loop: CASSYVTGQGSYEQYF. The CDR3 DNA reads as TGTGCCAGCAGTTACGTAACGGGACAGGGGTCCTACGAGCAGTACTTC.

This clonotype was seen many times. The J gene is TRBJ2-7, the V gene TRBV6-5, with D possibly being TRBD1 or TRBD2 (6 bases each). CDR1 is MNHEY and CDR2 is SVGAGI in the germline V gene. The CDR3 runs 15 residues. V was pared by 0 bases and J by 2 bases, with 11 bases between. The CDR3 is CASSYSRGETYEQYF. The CDR3 DNA is TGTGCCAGCAGTTACTCGAGGGGGGAAACCTACGAGCAGTACTTC.

This clonotype occurred a few times. The junction does not match germline at one end; this may be a read error. This chain connects TRBV18 to TRBJ2-4, with D tentatively TRBD2 (6 bases). The CDR3 has 16 residues. Germline CDR1 and CDR2: KGHSH and LQKENI. The CDR3 nucleotides read TGTGCCACCTCACCATCAGGAGGGAGATGGGGAAACATTCAGTACTTC. This encodes CATSPSGGRWGNIQYF.